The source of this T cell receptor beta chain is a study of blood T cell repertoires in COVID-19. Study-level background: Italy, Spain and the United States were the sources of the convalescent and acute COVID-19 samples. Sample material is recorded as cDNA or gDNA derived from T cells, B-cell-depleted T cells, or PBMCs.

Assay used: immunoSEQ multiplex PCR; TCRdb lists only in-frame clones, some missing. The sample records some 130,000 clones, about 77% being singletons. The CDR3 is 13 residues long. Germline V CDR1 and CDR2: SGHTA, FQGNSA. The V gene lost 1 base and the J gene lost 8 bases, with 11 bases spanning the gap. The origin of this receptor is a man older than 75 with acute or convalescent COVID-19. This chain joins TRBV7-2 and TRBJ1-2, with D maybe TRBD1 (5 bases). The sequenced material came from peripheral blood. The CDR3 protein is CASSLGQGFGYTF. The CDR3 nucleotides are TGTGCCAGCAGCTTAGGGCAGGGTTTCGGCTACACCTTC.